Below, 28 T cell receptor beta chains from the same sample are listed, as sequenced in a study of blood T cell repertoires in COVID-19. The repertoire was sequenced with immunoSEQ multiplex PCR; TCRdb's copy has only in-frame clones and lacks some. The sample lists roughly 130,000 clones, about four fifths seen once, with around 2.7% in the top ten. Sequences were obtained from peripheral blood. The source is a woman aged 80 or over with acute or convalescent COVID-19.

The gene calls are TRBV7-3 and TRBJ2-3; perhaps TRBD2 as D (5 bases). This CDR3 comprises 15 residues. Trimming took off 3 bases at V and 6 bases at J, with 16 bases between the two ends. Per germline, CDR1 SGHTA and CDR2 FQGTGA. CDR3 sequence (DNA): TGTGCCAGCAGCTTGAATTCGGGATCCCCCGATACGCAGTATTTT. This translates into CASSLNSGSPDTQYF.

The genes are TRBV19 and TRBJ2-3; 9 bases are a match to TRBD1. Germline CDR1 is LNHDA and CDR2 is SQIVND (reference sequence). The CDR3 has 15 amino acids. The V segment lost 8 bases and the J segment 6 bases; nucleotides outside the gene matches: 12. The CDR3 here is CASGWWDRDPDTQYF. For the CDR3, the DNA is TGTGCCAGTGGATGGTGGGACAGGGATCCGGATACGCAGTATTTT.

The V gene is TRBV27, the J gene TRBJ2-3; D is uncertain. The germline CDR1 and CDR2 sequences are MNHEY and SMNVEV (reference sequence). Trimming took 6 bases from V and 2 from J, leaving 9 bases between them. This CDR3 is 13 amino acids long. As DNA, the CDR3 is TGTGCCAGCAGAGCTGCGGTCACAGATACGCAGTATTTT. Its protein is CASRAAVTDTQYF.

V gene TRBV9 combines with J gene TRBJ2-3; D may be TRBD1 (6 bases). The CDR3 loop spans 14 amino acids. Trimming pared 3 bases from V and 1 base from J, leaving 9 bases between. Germline V gene data show CDR1 as SGDLS and CDR2 as YYNGEE. The CDR3 region has the DNA TGTGCCAGCAGCGCACCAGGGGGCACAGATACGCAGTATTTT. The encoded protein is CASSAPGGTDTQYF.

V and J are TRBV5-1 and TRBJ1-6; a weak D match, TRBD1 (6 bases). Looked up from germline, CDR1 is SGHRS and CDR2 is YFSETQ. Trimming stripped 4 bases from V and 8 bases from J, with 16 bases between. The CDR3 extends over 15 amino acids. CDR3 in amino acids: CASSRSGTSDSPLHF. The CDR3 coding sequence is TGCGCCAGCAGCCGTTCCGGGACATCTGATTCACCCCTCCACTTT.

This chain joins TRBV6-5 and TRBJ1-5; a weak D match, TRBD1 (5 bases). V was clipped by 7 bases and J by 6 bases, with 19 bases between them. Germline assignment: CDR1 MNHEY and CDR2 SVGAGI. This CDR3 comprises 15 residues. CDR3 amino acids: CASTTDGREGQPQHF. The CDR3 DNA sequence: TGTGCCAGCACCACAGATGGCAGGGAGGGTCAGCCCCAGCATTTT.

This clone has just a few counts. The gene calls are TRBV18 and TRBJ1-5, with D maybe TRBD1 (5 bases). V was cut by 6 bases and J by 3 bases, with 12 bases left in between. There are 14 residues in the CDR3. CDR1 is KGHSH, CDR2 LQKENI, per germline. The CDR3 reads CASSSGGNNQPQHF. The CDR3 DNA sequence: TGTGCCAGCTCGAGCGGGGGAAACAATCAGCCCCAGCATTTT.

This clone was counted a few times. This sequence joins TRBV9 and TRBJ1-3; D remains unclear. The CDR3 length is 17 residues. Germline-derived CDR1 and CDR2 are SGDLS and YYNGEE. V was shortened by 3 bases and J by 3 bases, with 19 bases between the two germline ends. The CDR3 DNA reads as TGTGCCAGCAGCGCTCGGACCTTAGAGCGGGTTGGAAACACCATATATTTT. It specifies CASSARTLERVGNTIYF.

The V and J genes are TRBV7-2 and TRBJ1-2; the D gene is possibly TRBD1 (6 bases). V gave up 2 bases and J gave up 5 bases, with 9 bases separating them. The CDR3 contains 13 residues. Germline-derived CDR1 and CDR2 are SGHTA and FQGNSA. In nucleotides, the CDR3 is TGTGCCAGCAGCTTACCAGGACAGTATGGCTACACCTTC. Its protein is CASSLPGQYGYTF.

The chain carries TRBV3-1 (or the pseudogene TRBV3-2) and TRBJ1-2; possible D gene TRBD1, 6 bases. The CDR3 sequence is 14 residues long. From germline, CDR1 is LGHDT and CDR2 YNNKEL (reference sequence). The ends were cut back, 0 bases at V and 8 bases at J, with 13 bases in the middle. The chain's CDR3 is CASSQEAGAAGYTF. CDR3 coding DNA: TGTGCCAGCAGCCAAGAAGCAGGGGCGGCGGGCTACACCTTC.

The genes are TRBV11-1 and TRBJ2-2, with 9 bases that match TRBD1. The junction had 10 bases not matched to a gene; V was cut back by 4 bases and J by 7 bases. The CDR3 consists of 16 residues. CDR1 SGHAT and CDR2 FQDESV come from the germline V gene (reference sequence). The CDR3 nucleotides are TGTGCCAGCAGCTCGCCCATACAGGGGGCGATCGGGGAGCTGTTTTTT. Translated, it gives CASSSPIQGAIGELFF.

V and J are TRBV5-6 and TRBJ2-3; possible D gene TRBD2, 6 bases. The germline V gene has CDR1 SGHDT and CDR2 YYEEEE. V was trimmed by 5 bases and J by 3 bases, leaving 16 bases between them. The CDR3 runs 15 residues. The CDR3 coding sequence is TGTGCCAGCAGGGCCACCAGGGCGGGGACAGATACGCAGTATTTT. Translated: CASRATRAGTDTQYF.

V and J are TRBV7-9 and TRBJ1-1; 9 nucleotides line up with TRBD1. This CDR3 has 15 amino acids. The trim removed 5 bases at V and 6 bases at J, leaving 10 bases unmatched. Germline CDR1 and CDR2: SEHNR and FQNEAQ (reference sequence). CDR3 bases: TGTGCCAGCAGCCCCAAAACAGGGGGCGAGGCTGAAGCTTTCTTT. It encodes CASSPKTGGEAEAFF. Using reference TRBV7-9 and TRBJ1-1 for the parts outside the CDR3, the full variable domain is DTGVSQNPRHKITKRGQNVTFRCDPISEHNRLYWYRQTLGQGPEFLTYFQNEAQLEKSRLLSDRFSAERPKGSFSTLEIQRTEQGDSAMYLCASSPKTGGEAEAFFGQGTRLTVV.

This chain connects TRBV29-1 to TRBJ1-2, with D possibly matching TRBD1 (6 bases). V was pared by 6 bases and J by 5 bases, with 19 bases between. The germline gives CDR1 SQVTM, CDR2 ANQGSEA. CDR3 length: 14 amino acids. CDR3 DNA: TGCAGCGTCCAAAGCCAGGGGCAGGGTTATGGCTACACCTTC. This codes for CSVQSQGQGYGYTF.

The chain employs TRBV14 and TRBJ1-2; D gene unclear. The CDR3 is 13 residues long. The V end lost 5 bases, the J end lost 1 base, and 8 bases lay between the germline ends. The germline V gene encodes CDR1 SGHDN and CDR2 FVKESK. CDR3 sequence reads: CASSNGVNYGYTF. The CDR3 nucleotides are TGTGCCAGCAGCAACGGGGTTAACTATGGCTACACCTTC.

The chain uses TRBV5-6 and TRBJ1-5; D possibly corresponds to TRBD1 (6 bases). Germline loops: CDR1 SGHDT, CDR2 YYEEEE. CDR3 length: 17 residues. The V gene lost 3 bases and the J gene lost 5 bases, with 21 bases spanning the gap. DNA of the CDR3: TGTGCCAGCAGCTCCTTCCTGGGGAGGGGGACGGATCAGCCCCAGCATTTT. This sequence encodes CASSSFLGRGTDQPQHF.

DNA for the CDR3: TGTGCCAGCAGTGAAACAGGGTGGGACAATCAGCCCCAGCATTTT. This gives the protein CASSETGWDNQPQHF. This chain uses TRBV6-1 with TRBJ1-5; maybe TRBD1 (6 bases). Germline lookup yields CDR1 MNHNS and CDR2 SASEGT. Trimming cost V 2 bases and J 3 bases, with 11 bases left between them. The CDR3 contains 15 residues.

The CDR3 DNA sequence: TGCGCCAGTTGGCGGGGGGACCAAGAGACCCAGTACTTC. Its protein is CASWRGDQETQYF. This chain connects TRBV5-1 to TRBJ2-5, with 8 bases aligning to TRBD2. Germline CDR1 and CDR2: SGHRS and YFSETQ. Germline trimming cut 8 bases from V and 0 bases from J; bases unmatched to any gene: 3. The CDR3 is 13 amino acids.

The CDR3 is CASSQPAGRGNEQYF. DNA of the CDR3: TGTGCCAGCAGCCAGCCGGCGGGCCGAGGGAACGAGCAGTACTTC. V usage is TRBV3-1 (or the pseudogene TRBV3-2) and J usage is TRBJ2-7; D is possibly TRBD2 (5 bases). The CDR3 is 15 residues long. The germline V gene has CDR1 LGHDT and CDR2 YNNKEL (reference sequence). V was pared by 3 bases and J by 5 bases, with 17 bases between.

V is TRBV7-2 and J is TRBJ2-5, with 14 bases fitting TRBD2. CDR3 length: 17 residues. CDR1 and CDR2 (germline): SGHTA, FQGNSA. V shed 0 bases, J shed 2 bases, and the junction held 2 bases outside the gene matches. CDR3 protein: CASSLAGLAGGQETQYF. CDR3 nucleotide sequence: TGTGCCAGCAGCTTAGCCGGACTAGCGGGGGGACAAGAGACCCAGTACTTC.

V and J are TRBV7-3 and TRBJ1-5; TRBD1 agrees at 8 bases. J gave up 7 bases and V 2 bases, and 4 bases lay outside the gene matches. CDR1 SGHTA and CDR2 FQGTGA come from the germline V gene. This CDR3 has 14 amino acids. The CDR3 is CASSLQGAGQPQHF. The CDR3 nucleotides read TGTGCCAGCAGCTTACAGGGGGCCGGACAGCCCCAGCATTTT.

V usage is TRBV5-1 and J usage is TRBJ2-7; tentative D call: TRBD1 (6 bases). CDR1 is SGHRS, CDR2 YFSETQ, per germline. The CDR3 runs to 12 residues. Trimming shortened V by 4 bases and J by 3 bases, and 8 bases separated the two germline ends. The CDR3 DNA sequence: TGCGCCAGCAGCCCGGACAGCTACGAGCAGTACTTC. Translating it yields CASSPDSYEQYF.

The V call is TRBV30, the J call TRBJ1-2; D is undetermined. There are 17 residues in the CDR3. CDR1 and CDR2 from the germline V gene are GTSNPN and SVGIG (reference sequence). V lost 8 bases and J lost 1, with 26 bases in between. CDR3 DNA: TGTGCCCCCTACGACGGTGTCCGACAACGAGTTAACTATGGCTACACCTTC. Translating it yields CAPYDGVRQRVNYGYTF.

J is TRBJ1-1 and V is TRBV6-2 or TRBV6-3, with 9 bases identical to TRBD1. Germline assignment: CDR1 MNHEY and CDR2 SVGEGT. CDR3 size: 16 residues. The V segment lost 5 bases and the J segment 4 bases; nucleotides outside the gene matches: 11. The CDR3, as DNA: TGTGCCAGCAGTACTTACCCGGGACAGGGAGGCACTGAAGCTTTCTTT. Translated, it gives CASSTYPGQGGTEAFF.

The chain links TRBV7-9 to TRBJ2-3; tentatively, D is TRBD1 (5 bases). The V end was cut by 2 bases, the J end by 4 bases, with 16 bases between. The CDR3 consists of 16 residues. Germline CDR1 SEHNR, CDR2 FQNEAQ (reference sequence). The CDR3 is CASSLMATWGPDTQYF. CDR3 nucleotide sequence: TGTGCCAGCAGCTTAATGGCTACTTGGGGCCCAGATACGCAGTATTTT.

The chain recombines TRBV6-6 with TRBJ2-1; 10 nucleotides line up with TRBD2. The trim removed 6 bases at V and 4 bases at J, leaving 6 bases unmatched. The CDR3 is 15 amino acids. CDR1 MNHNY and CDR2 SVGAGI come from the germline V gene (reference sequence). The chain's CDR3 is CASSPTSGVYNEQFF. CDR3 coding DNA: TGTGCCAGCAGCCCAACTAGCGGGGTTTACAATGAGCAGTTCTTC.

The CDR3 DNA reads as TGTGCCAGCAGCTTGTCCGGGACAGGGTCTTACGGGGCCAACGTCCTGACTTTC. This sequence encodes CASSLSGTGSYGANVLTF. The chain employs TRBV5-5 and TRBJ2-6; 9 bases are shared with TRBD1. Germline V gene data show CDR1 as SGHKS and CDR2 as YYEKEE (reference sequence). J was trimmed by 4 bases and V by 1 base; bases with no gene match: 9. The CDR3 spans 18 residues.

The rearrangement links TRBV5-1 to TRBJ1-1; perhaps TRBD1 as D (5 bases). CDR3 length: 15 amino acids. Germline V gene sequence: CDR1 SGHRS, CDR2 YFSETQ. Trimming shortened V by 2 bases and J by 5 bases, and 16 bases separated the two germline ends. CDR3 in amino acids: CASSFTSQGQTEAFF. As DNA, the CDR3 is TGCGCCAGCAGCTTCACTAGCCAGGGCCAGACTGAAGCTTTCTTT.